These 22 T cell receptor beta chains originate from one sample sequenced in a study of blood T cell repertoires in COVID-19. The repertoire was sequenced with immunoSEQ multiplex PCR; TCRdb's copy has only in-frame clones and lacks some. The data contain 45,000 to 55,000 clones, less than 95% of them singletons. Specimen: peripheral blood. These receptors originate from a human donor in a cohort sampled during active COVID-19.

The chain couples TRBV5-1 to TRBJ1-1; 7 bases line up with TRBD1. Germline CDR1 SGHRS, CDR2 YFSETQ. The V gene end was trimmed by 4 bases and the J gene end by 0 bases; junction bases not matched to a gene: 3. The CDR3 extends over 14 amino acids. The CDR3: CASSLGQMNTEAFF. DNA of the CDR3: TGCGCCAGCAGCCTGGGACAGATGAACACTGAAGCTTTCTTT.

The chain joins TRBV2 to TRBJ2-3; weak D call: TRBD1 (5 bases). Germline V CDR1 and CDR2: SNHLY, FYNNEI. This CDR3 is built from 13 residues. The V end was cut by 5 bases, the J end by 2 bases, with 8 bases between. CDR3 region: CASSPDTTDTQYF. The CDR3 bases are TGTGCCAGCAGTCCGGACACCACAGATACGCAGTATTTT.

The chain combines TRBV5-4 with TRBJ2-5; unclear D gene. The CDR3 length is 15 residues. The V end was cut by 5 bases, the J end by 1 base, with 15 bases between. From germline, CDR1 is SGHNT and CDR2 YYREEE (reference sequence). CDR3 bases: TGTGCCAGCAGAGAACCGGAACAGTCCCAAGAGACCCAGTACTTC. It is translated as CASREPEQSQETQYF.

This chain connects TRBV7-9 to TRBJ2-4; weak D call: TRBD2 (5 bases). V was trimmed by 4 bases and J by 6 bases, leaving 13 bases between them. Germline CDR1 is SEHNR and CDR2 is FQNEAQ (reference sequence). This CDR3 region has 14 residues. The DNA of the CDR3 is TGTGCCAGCAGCTGGAGGAGCGAGGGAAACATTCAGTACTTC. Its translation is CASSWRSEGNIQYF.

This clone was found once. The chain carries TRBV7-6 and TRBJ1-1; tentatively, D is TRBD1 (5 bases). CDR3 size: 15 residues. The germline CDR1 and CDR2 sequences are SGHVS and FNYEAQ. V was cut by 1 base and J by 4 bases, with 13 bases left in between. The CDR3 is CASSLGQGTGTEAFF. The CDR3 bases are TGTGCCAGCAGCTTAGGGCAGGGAACCGGCACTGAAGCTTTCTTT.

V usage is TRBV11-2 and J usage is TRBJ2-5; TRBD2 matches 10 bases. Germline assignment: CDR1 SGHAT and CDR2 FQNNGV. The junction had 3 bases not matched to a gene; V was cut back by 0 bases and J by 5 bases. CDR3 length equals 15 residues. CDR3 coding DNA: TGTGCCAGCAGCTTAGATCTAGCGGGAGCGGAGACCCAGTACTTC. Amino acids: CASSLDLAGAETQYF.

The chain employs TRBV4-1 and TRBJ2-7; 8 bases align to TRBD2. The germline V gene has CDR1 MGHRA and CDR2 YSYEKL. With 2 bases clipped from V and 0 bases from J, the junction kept 3 bases outside the gene matches. This CDR3 contains 15 residues. CDR3 sequence reads: CASSQREGRSYEQYF. DNA for the CDR3: TGCGCCAGCAGCCAACGGGAGGGCCGCTCCTACGAGCAGTACTTC.

This rearrangement joins TRBV20-1 to TRBJ2-1; no clear D. V lost 3 bases and J lost 1, with 13 bases in between. CDR3 size: 15 residues. CDR1 DFQATT and CDR2 SNEGSKA come from the germline V gene (reference sequence). Here the CDR3 reads CSASLTGGSYNEQFF. DNA for the CDR3: TGCAGTGCTAGTCTGACGGGTGGGTCCTACAATGAGCAGTTCTTC.

The chain couples TRBV25-1 to TRBJ2-2; a possible D gene is TRBD1 (5 bases). The germline gives CDR1 MGHDK, CDR2 SYGVNS. This CDR3 has 15 residues. Trimming took 7 bases from V and 6 from J, leaving 18 bases between them. This chain's CDR3 is CASTWGTQVPGELFF. The CDR3 region has the DNA TGTGCCAGCACTTGGGGCACCCAGGTACCCGGGGAGCTGTTTTTT.

The rearrangement uses TRBV5-1 and TRBJ2-7, with D possibly matching TRBD1 (5 bases). V lost 0 bases and J lost 3, with 10 bases in between. Per germline, CDR1 SGHRS and CDR2 YFSETQ. The CDR3 contains 14 residues. For the CDR3, the DNA is TGCGCCAGCAGCTTGGTTCGCCAGGGCTACGAGCAGTACTTC. Amino acids: CASSLVRQGYEQYF.

The genes are TRBV7-2 and TRBJ2-4; 10 nucleotides align to TRBD1. Germline assignment: CDR1 SGHTA and CDR2 FQGNSA. This CDR3 is 13 amino acids long. With 5 bases clipped from V and 7 bases from J, the junction kept 2 bases outside the gene matches. Here the CDR3 reads CASSPTGGNIQYF. The DNA of the CDR3 is TGTGCCAGCAGCCCGACAGGGGGCAACATTCAGTACTTC.

This clone was detected only a few times. V and J are TRBV4-1 and TRBJ1-2; 7 positions agree with TRBD1. The CDR3 is 16 amino acids. Per germline, CDR1 MGHRA and CDR2 YSYEKL. The V gene end was trimmed by 2 bases and the J gene end by 4 bases; junction bases not matched to a gene: 10. Here the CDR3 reads CASSQHDRAEFYGYTF. CDR3 DNA: TGCGCCAGCAGCCAACATGACAGGGCCGAATTCTATGGCTACACCTTC.

This clone was counted once. The chain joins TRBV6-6 to TRBJ2-1, with 14 positions matching TRBD2. The CDR3 is 17 residues long. J was trimmed by 7 bases and V by 5 bases; bases with no gene match: 10. CDR1 and CDR2 (germline): MNHNY, SVGAGI (reference sequence). The CDR3 loop reads CASSQLGTSGSRNEQFF. CDR3 nucleotides: TGTGCCAGCAGTCAGCTGGGGACTAGCGGGAGTAGAAATGAGCAGTTCTTC.

This rearrangement joins TRBV7-6 to TRBJ2-3, with 8 bases fitting TRBD2. Germline values: CDR1 SGHVS, CDR2 FNYEAQ. The CDR3 contains 16 residues. V was pared by 1 base and J by 0 bases, with 3 bases of the junction left unmatched. CDR3 loop: CASSLVTSGSTDTQYF. The CDR3 coding sequence is TGTGCCAGCAGCTTAGTAACTAGCGGAAGCACAGATACGCAGTATTTT.

The chain carries TRBV9 and TRBJ2-7; 8 nucleotides align to TRBD2. CDR3 length: 15 amino acids. Unmatched junction bases numbered 6, after V lost 2 bases and J lost 2 bases. Germline assignment: CDR1 SGDLS and CDR2 YYNGEE. The CDR3 spells CASSVTSGETYEQYF. DNA for the CDR3: TGTGCCAGCAGCGTCACTAGCGGTGAGACCTACGAGCAGTACTTC. Based on the CDR3 plus reference TRBV9 and TRBJ2-7, the full variable domain is DSGVTQTPKHLITATGQRVTLRCSPRSGDLSVYWYQQSLDQGLQFLIQYYNGEERAKGNILERFSAQQFPDLHSELNLSSLELGDSALYFCASSVTSGETYEQYFGPGTRLTVT.

This chain uses TRBV10-2 with TRBJ2-7, with D unclear. This CDR3 is 13 amino acids long. The V end was cut by 2 bases, the J end by 7 bases, with 12 bases between. Germline assignment: CDR1 WSHSY and CDR2 SAAADI. The CDR3, as DNA: TGCGCCAGCAGTGAGACGTACGGTTCTGAGCAGTACTTC. This codes for CASSETYGSEQYF.

The chain joins TRBV19 to TRBJ2-2; D is ambiguous. Germline CDR1 and CDR2: LNHDA and SQIVND (reference sequence). The CDR3 contains 15 residues. V was cut by 5 bases and J by 6 bases, with 16 bases left in between. The CDR3 DNA is TGTGCCAGTAGTTTCTCTTCAGTAATTCCCGGGGAGCTGTTTTTT. As protein: CASSFSSVIPGELFF.

Concerning this clone: One end of the junction fails to match germline, which may point to a read error. The V call is TRBV12-3 or TRBV12-4, the J call TRBJ1-3; D unresolved. The CDR3 is 11 amino acids. The CDR3 sequence is CASKESKVLRF. The CDR3 DNA reads TGTGCCAGCAAGGAGTCGAAGGTCTTGCGTTTT.

The J gene is TRBJ2-1, the V gene TRBV9, with a tentative D call TRBD2 (6 bases). In germline, CDR1 is SGDLS, CDR2 YYNGEE. The CDR3 consists of 16 residues. Trimming pared 4 bases from V and 5 bases from J, leaving 19 bases between. The CDR3 DNA follows: TGTGCCAGCAGCATAAATAGCGGTGCGGATAACAATGAGCAGTTCTTC. It codes for CASSINSGADNNEQFF.

This rearrangement joins TRBV4-1 to TRBJ1-2; possibly TRBD1 for D (5 bases). Trimming took off 1 base at V and 4 bases at J, with 13 bases between the two ends. Germline CDR1 MGHRA, CDR2 YSYEKL. The CDR3 runs 15 residues. CDR3 sequence (DNA): TGCGCCAGCAGCCAAGCCTGGGGGGTAAGCTATGGCTACACCTTC. This translates into CASSQAWGVSYGYTF.

The chain combines TRBV28 with TRBJ1-3; 11 bases fit TRBD1. Per the germline V gene, CDR1 is MDHEN and CDR2 is SYDVKM. V was pared by 6 bases and J by 0 bases, with 7 bases of the junction left unmatched. This CDR3 spans 17 amino acids. CDR3 nucleotide sequence: TGTGCCAGCAGGTCGGGACAGGGGGTACCCTCTGGAAACACCATATATTTT. It codes for CASRSGQGVPSGNTIYF.

The rearrangement links TRBV28 to TRBJ1-2; TRBD1 matches 9 bases. J gave up 8 bases and V 4 bases, and 2 bases lay outside the gene matches. This CDR3 has 12 residues. Germline V lookup: CDR1 MDHEN, CDR2 SYDVKM. CDR3 DNA: TGTGCCAGCAGTTCGGGACAGGGCGGCTACACCTTC. Its protein is CASSSGQGGYTF.